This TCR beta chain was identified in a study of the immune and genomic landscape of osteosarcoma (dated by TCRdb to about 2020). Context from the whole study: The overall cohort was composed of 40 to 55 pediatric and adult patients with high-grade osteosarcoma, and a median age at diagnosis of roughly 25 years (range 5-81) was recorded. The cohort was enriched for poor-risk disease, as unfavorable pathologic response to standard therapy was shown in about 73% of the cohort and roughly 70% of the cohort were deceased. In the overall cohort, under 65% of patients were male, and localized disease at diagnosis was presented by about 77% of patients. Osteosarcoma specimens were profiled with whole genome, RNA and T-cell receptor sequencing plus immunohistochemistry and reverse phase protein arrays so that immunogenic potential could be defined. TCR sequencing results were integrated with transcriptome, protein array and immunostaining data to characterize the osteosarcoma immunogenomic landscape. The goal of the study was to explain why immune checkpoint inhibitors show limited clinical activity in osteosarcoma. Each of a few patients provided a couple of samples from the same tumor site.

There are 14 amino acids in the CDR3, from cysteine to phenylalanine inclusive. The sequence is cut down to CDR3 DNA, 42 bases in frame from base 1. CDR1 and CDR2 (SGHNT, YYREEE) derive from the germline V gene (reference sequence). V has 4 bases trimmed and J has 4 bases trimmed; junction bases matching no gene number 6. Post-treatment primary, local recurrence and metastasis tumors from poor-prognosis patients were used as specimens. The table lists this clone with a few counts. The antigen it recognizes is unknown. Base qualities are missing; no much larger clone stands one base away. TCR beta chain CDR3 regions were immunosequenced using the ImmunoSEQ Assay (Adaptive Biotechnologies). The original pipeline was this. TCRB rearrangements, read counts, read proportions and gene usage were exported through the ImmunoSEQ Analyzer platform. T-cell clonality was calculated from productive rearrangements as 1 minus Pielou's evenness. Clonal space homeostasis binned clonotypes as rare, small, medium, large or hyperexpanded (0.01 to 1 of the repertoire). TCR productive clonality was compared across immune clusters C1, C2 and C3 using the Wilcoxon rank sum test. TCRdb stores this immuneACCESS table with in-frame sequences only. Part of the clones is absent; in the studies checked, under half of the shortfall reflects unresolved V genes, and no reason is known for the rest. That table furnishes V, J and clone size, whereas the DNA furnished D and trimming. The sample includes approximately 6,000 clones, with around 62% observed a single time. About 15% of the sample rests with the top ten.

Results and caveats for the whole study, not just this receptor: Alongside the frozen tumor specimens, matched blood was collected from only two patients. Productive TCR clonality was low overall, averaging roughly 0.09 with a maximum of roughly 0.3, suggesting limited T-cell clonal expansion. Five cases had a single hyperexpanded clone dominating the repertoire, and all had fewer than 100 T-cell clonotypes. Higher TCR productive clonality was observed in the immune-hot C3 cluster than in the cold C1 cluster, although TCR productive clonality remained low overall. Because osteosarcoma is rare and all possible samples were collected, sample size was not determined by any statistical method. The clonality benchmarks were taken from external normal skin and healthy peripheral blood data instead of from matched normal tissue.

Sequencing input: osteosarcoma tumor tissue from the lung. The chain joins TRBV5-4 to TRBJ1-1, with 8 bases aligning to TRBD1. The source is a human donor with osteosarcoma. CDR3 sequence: CASSQGQDSTEAFF. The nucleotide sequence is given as TGTGCCAGCAGCCAGGGACAGGACAGCACTGAAGCTTTCTTT.